The TCR beta chain under discussion was sequenced for a study of HIV-infected patients and healthy controls (dated by TCRdb to the mid-2010s). Turning to the overall study: CD4 counts rose modestly but significantly in about 90% of the 16 patients after three months of therapy, yet stayed below normal ranges. CD8 counts showed no consistent shift during early therapy, whereas the CD4:CD8 ratio rose slightly. After a further year of therapy, viral load was undetectable in all patients, having already become undetectable in 11 of 16 patients by the second bleed. Relative to controls, total CDR3 counts per chain did not differ significantly, and patients lacked overall T-cell lymphocytopenia. Whether deep TCR repertoire sequencing of small blood samples from HIV patients could capture immune perturbation and reconstitution was tested in the study.

Using SuperScript III with primers targeting the alpha and beta constant regions, approximately 500 ng of RNA was reverse transcribed. Separate alpha and beta chain libraries were generated by chain-specific third strand synthesis with multiplexing indices. The protocol used a single primer pair to amplify all rearrangements within a chain, which avoided primer bias, and attached molecular barcodes to each cDNA molecule. T4 RNA Ligase 1 joined purified cDNA to a 5' RACE adapter that carried a random hexamer and the SP2 sequencing primer site. The authors primed second strand synthesis from the SP2 site with Phusion polymerase and used slow temperature ramps to favor optimal annealing. Joined together, two random hexamer sequences that had both been added before amplification formed the 12-nucleotide barcode of each molecule. A short first PCR added P5 and P7 adapter elements plus a second index, followed by a roughly 25-cycle amplification PCR with P5s and P7 primers. The libraries went through approximately 28 PCR cycles in total, were quantified on a Qubit, were sized on a Bioanalyzer, and were diluted to 4 nM. Normalized libraries were sequenced on an Illumina MiSeq with 2 x 250 paired-end kits. Into approximately 9.7 ul Tris-Cl, the reverse transcription reactions were eluted following cleanup on MinElute columns. The adapter ligations were run for 23 hours at 16 degrees C, and AMPure XP beads at a 1:1 ratio were afterwards used to clean them. As for how the authors treated the data: A modified Decombinator processed the demultiplexed FASTQ files and output V, J, insert and barcode information. Sequences that shared a barcode but differed from the dominant sequence were treated as errors and discarded, and barcodes were clustered at Levenshtein distance 3 and counted to estimate the original cDNA molecules. The R packages ineq, vegan, igraph and RCytoscape were used for downstream analyses, together with IMGT nomenclature and CDR3 definitions. V gene usage was calculated across distinct sequences, with every TCR tallied a single time to avoid skew from clonal expansion. Within a donor, similarity networks joined unique CDR3 amino acid sequences in every case where two of them were separated by a single Levenshtein edit. The authors compiled published HIV-specific CDR3s (about 92 alpha, around 740 beta) and CMV-specific CDR3s (approximately 13 alpha, roughly 250 beta) and searched for them in the repertoires. It was shown by random subsampling to size-matched repertoires that the decreased diversity of patients was not caused by their lower sequence numbers. In TCRdb, the public reads were trimmed at Q25 with fastp and aligned with MiXCR, with productive beta chains retained. Every distinct CDR3 protein forms one entry, paired with its most common genes and DNA. These V and J calls derive from TCRdb rather than the authors' analysis. This sample gives thousands of distinct CDR3 sequences in total; 9.3% of them show up just once. The leading ten clones occupy more than 15% of the sample.

At least ten counts were recorded for this clonotype. This clone's antigen is unknown. No base qualities exist here, and no much larger clone lies one base off it. Whole blood was used without cell fractionation, so the repertoire reflected all unsorted peripheral T cells. For RNA extraction, around 2.5 ml of peripheral blood was collected into Tempus tubes. HIV-infected adults not yet given antiretroviral therapy and scheduled to start treatment were recruited, and the first sixteen eligible patients underwent processing. Patients with febrile or AIDS-related illness, tumors, hepatitis B or C coinfection, immunomodulatory therapy, recent vaccination or treatment interruptions were excluded from enrollment. Residual genomic DNA was removed with the TURBO-DNase kit and globin mRNA was depleted with GLOBINclear. Pretreatment blood from HIV-infected patients was collected just before antiretroviral therapy was started.

Study-level results and caveats: Oligoclonality may be reflected in the significantly higher mean Gini indices of HIV-infected repertoires compared with controls. Size-matched repertoire data did not replicate the apparent post-therapy recovery of the Gini index in HIV-infected patients. Healthy control repertoires showed roughly threefold more distinct CDR3s and higher Shannon diversity than untreated HIV+ repertoires. A major limit on how widely the findings apply, in the view of the authors, was that only sixteen HIV-infected individuals were processed. HIV-associated CDR3s exhibited a significant reduction in frequency during therapy, whereas CMV-associated CDR3s exhibited no significant change, although the majority increased in frequency. Significantly different mean usage between HIV-infected patients and controls was observed for eight alpha and eight beta V genes. The pairing of alpha and beta chains was not determined in the samples. Unequal numbers of distinct sequences between patients and controls complicated comparisons, and size-matching overweighted rare events from HIV-infected data. By Jaccard index and by the count of highly shared sequences, healthy controls shared more CDR3s between individuals than HIV+ patients did. In the study, no determination of donor HLA types was made. Alpha-chain CDR3s from MAIT cells occurred at high frequency in healthy controls but were severely depleted in HIV+ repertoires. Using whole blood restricted sequencing depth and prevented separating the dynamics of distinct T-cell subpopulations. Slight age and sex profile differences between the study cohorts did not explain the observed diversity differences.

From cysteine to phenylalanine, the CDR3 is 15 amino acids long. The sequence is cut down to CDR3 DNA, 45 bases in frame from base 1. Ends trimmed: V by 1 base, J by 2 bases; bases unmatched to a gene: 2. The germline V gene supplies CDR1 SGHRS and CDR2 YFSETQ. This sample comprised blood, obtained before antiretroviral therapy. This TCR came from an adult with HIV infection. This sequence uses TRBV5-1 and TRBJ2-2, with TRBD1 matching 7 junction bases. The CDR3: CASSLRGLNTGELFF. The nucleotides read TGCGCCAGCAGCTTGAGGGGGCTTAACACCGGGGAGCTGTTTTTT.